Detailed here is one T cell receptor beta chain. Germline CDR1 SGHTA, CDR2 FQGNSA. The CDR3 consists of 14 residues. Trimming cost V 2 bases and J 3 bases; bases outside gene matches: 3. These data come from a study of blood T cell repertoires in COVID-19. Study context: Sources were T cells, B-cell-depleted T cells, or PBMCs; the material itself was cDNA or gDNA.

Original analysis: Quantification of nucleated cells was approximated via reference gene primer amplification. Some clones are missing from TCRdb's copy, which holds only in-frame ones; the method was immunoSEQ multiplex PCR. V and J calls and clone size are copied from that table; D and trimming were computed from the DNA. The table shows about 70,000 clones, with about four fifths occurring only once. The chain uses TRBV7-2 and TRBJ2-5; 7 bases align to TRBD2. The sample consisted of peripheral blood. This receptor was taken from a man between 65 and 79 years old who had recovered from COVID-19. The CDR3 sequence: CASSLWGLKETQYF. The CDR3 nucleotides are TGTGCCAGCAGCTTATGGGGACTAAAAGAGACCCAGTACTTC.